The present entry profiles one T cell receptor (beta chain) with its context. What it binds is not known. This sample stems from a study of T cell responses to AZD1222 COVID-19 vaccine. The data were produced by immunoSEQ multiplex PCR, yet TCRdb's version contains in-frame clones alone and is incomplete. This table has some 120,000 clones, roughly nine tenths appearing once. Study findings and constraints: Mostly white British, mostly female donors; authors suggested clonal diversity may be underestimated.

The CDR3 totals 14 residues. The germline CDR1 and CDR2 sequences are WNHNN and SYGVQD (reference sequence). J was trimmed by 5 bases and V by 6 bases; bases with no gene match: 5. The receptor's source is an adult who received the AZD1222 COVID-19 vaccine. The material sequenced was peripheral blood, taken 28 days after the second AZD1222 dose. The chain employs TRBV10-1 and TRBJ1-2; TRBD1 aligns across 11 bases. This CDR3 is CASSAGTGGYGYTF. The CDR3 bases are TGCGCCAGCAGCGCCGGGACAGGGGGTTATGGCTACACCTTC.